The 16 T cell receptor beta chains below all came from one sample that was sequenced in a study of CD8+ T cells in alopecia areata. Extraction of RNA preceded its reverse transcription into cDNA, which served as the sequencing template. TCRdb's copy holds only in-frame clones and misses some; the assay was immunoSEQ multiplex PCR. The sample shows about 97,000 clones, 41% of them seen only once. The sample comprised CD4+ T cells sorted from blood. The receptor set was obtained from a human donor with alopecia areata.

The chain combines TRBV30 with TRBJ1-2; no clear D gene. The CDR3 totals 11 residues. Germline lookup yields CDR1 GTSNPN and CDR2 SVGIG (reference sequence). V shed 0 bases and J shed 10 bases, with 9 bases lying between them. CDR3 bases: TGTGCCTGGAGTGTACTGTTCGTCTACACCTTC. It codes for CAWSVLFVYTF.

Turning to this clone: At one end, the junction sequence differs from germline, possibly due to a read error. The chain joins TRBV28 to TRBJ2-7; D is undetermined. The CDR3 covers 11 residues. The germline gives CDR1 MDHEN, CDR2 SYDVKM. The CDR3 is CASRLYLEQYF. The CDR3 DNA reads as TGTGCCAGCAGGTTATACCTCGAGCAGTACTTC.

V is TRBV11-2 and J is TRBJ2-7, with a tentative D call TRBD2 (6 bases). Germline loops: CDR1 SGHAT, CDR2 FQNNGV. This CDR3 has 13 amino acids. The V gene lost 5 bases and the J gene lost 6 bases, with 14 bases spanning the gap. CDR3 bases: TGTGCCAGCAGCCTAGTAACAGCGGGCGAGCAGTACTTC. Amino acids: CASSLVTAGEQYF.

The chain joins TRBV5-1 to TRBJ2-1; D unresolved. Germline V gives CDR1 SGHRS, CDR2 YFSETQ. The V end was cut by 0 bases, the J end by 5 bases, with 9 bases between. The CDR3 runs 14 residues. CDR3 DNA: TGCGCCAGCAGCTTGGGGCAGCTAGACAATGAGCAGTTCTTC. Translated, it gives CASSLGQLDNEQFF.

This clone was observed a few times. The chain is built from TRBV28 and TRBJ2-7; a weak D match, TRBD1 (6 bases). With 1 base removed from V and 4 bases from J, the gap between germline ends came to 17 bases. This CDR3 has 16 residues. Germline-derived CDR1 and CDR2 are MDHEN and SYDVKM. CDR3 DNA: TGTGCCAGCAGTTTATTAGGGGCAGGGGTTACGTACGAGCAGTACTTC. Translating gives CASSLLGAGVTYEQYF.

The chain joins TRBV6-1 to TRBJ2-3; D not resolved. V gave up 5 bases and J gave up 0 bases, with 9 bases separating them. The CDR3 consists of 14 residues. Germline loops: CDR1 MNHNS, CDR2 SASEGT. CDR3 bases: TGTGCCAGCAGTTCCCGACGGAGCACAGATACGCAGTATTTT. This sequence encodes CASSSRRSTDTQYF.

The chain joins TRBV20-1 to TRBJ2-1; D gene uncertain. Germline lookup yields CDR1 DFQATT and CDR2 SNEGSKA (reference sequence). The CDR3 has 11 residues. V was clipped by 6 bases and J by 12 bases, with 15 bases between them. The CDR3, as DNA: TGCAGTGCAGTCGGTTCCTCGGGGCAGTTCTTC. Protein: CSAVGSSGQFF.

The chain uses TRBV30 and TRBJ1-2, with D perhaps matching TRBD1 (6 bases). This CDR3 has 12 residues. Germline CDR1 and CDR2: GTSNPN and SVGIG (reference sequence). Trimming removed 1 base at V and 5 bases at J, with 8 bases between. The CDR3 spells CAWSGGQYGYTF. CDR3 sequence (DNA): TGTGCCTGGAGTGGAGGACAGTATGGCTACACCTTC.

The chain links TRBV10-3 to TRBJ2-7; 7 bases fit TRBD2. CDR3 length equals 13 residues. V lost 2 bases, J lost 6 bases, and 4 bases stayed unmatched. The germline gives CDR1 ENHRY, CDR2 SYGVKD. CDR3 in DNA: TGTGCCATCAGTGAGGGTAAGCGGGGCGAGCAGTACTTC. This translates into CAISEGKRGEQYF.

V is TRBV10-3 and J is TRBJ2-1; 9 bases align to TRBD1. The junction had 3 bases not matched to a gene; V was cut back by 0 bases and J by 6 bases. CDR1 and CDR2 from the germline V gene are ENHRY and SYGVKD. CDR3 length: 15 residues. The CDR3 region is CAISESQGAGNEQFF. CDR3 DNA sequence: TGTGCCATCAGTGAGTCACAGGGGGCGGGCAATGAGCAGTTCTTC.

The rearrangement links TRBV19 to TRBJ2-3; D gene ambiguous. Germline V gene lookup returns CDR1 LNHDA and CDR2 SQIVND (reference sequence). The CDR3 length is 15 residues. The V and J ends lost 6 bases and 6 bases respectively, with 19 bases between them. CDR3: CASRAGGRQLDTQYF. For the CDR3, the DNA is TGTGCCAGTAGAGCCGGTGGGCGGCAGCTGGATACGCAGTATTTT.

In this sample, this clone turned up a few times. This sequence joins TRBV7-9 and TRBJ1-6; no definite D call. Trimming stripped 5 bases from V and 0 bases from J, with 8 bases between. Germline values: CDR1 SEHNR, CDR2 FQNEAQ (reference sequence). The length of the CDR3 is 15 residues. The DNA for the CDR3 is TGTGCCAGCAGCCCACAGAGCTCCTATAATTCACCCCTCCACTTT. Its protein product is CASSPQSSYNSPLHF. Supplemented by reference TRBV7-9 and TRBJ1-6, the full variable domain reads DTGVSQNPRHKITKRGQNVTFRCDPISEHNRLYWYRQTLGQGPEFLTYFQNEAQLEKSRLLSDRFSAERPKGSFSTLEIQRTEQGDSAMYLCASSPQSSYNSPLHFGNGTRLTVT.

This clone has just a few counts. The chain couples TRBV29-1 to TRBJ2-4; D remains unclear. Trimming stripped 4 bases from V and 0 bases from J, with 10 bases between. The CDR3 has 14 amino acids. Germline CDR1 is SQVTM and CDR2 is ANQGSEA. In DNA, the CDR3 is TGCAGCGTTGGACAAACCCAAGCCAAAAACATTCAGTACTTC. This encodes CSVGQTQAKNIQYF. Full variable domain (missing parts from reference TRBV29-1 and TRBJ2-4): SAVISQKPSRDICQRGTSLTIQCQVDSQVTMMFWYRQQPGQSLTLIATANQGSEATYESGFVIDKFPISRPNLTFSTLTVSNMSPEDSSIYLCSVGQTQAKNIQYFGAGTRLSVL.

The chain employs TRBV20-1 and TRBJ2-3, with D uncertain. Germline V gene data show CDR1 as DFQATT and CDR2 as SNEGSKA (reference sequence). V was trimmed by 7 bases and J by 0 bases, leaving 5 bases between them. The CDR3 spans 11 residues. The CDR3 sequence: CSGTSTDTQYF. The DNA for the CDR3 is TGCAGTGGCACTAGCACAGATACGCAGTATTTT.

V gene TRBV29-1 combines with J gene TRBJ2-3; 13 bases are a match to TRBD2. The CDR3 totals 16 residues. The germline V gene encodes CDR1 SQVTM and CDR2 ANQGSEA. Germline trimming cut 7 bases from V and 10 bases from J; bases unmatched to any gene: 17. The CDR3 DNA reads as TGCAGCGCCCCGCCCCCGGGACTAGCGGGGACTTCGGCGCAGTATTTT. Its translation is CSAPPPGLAGTSAQYF.

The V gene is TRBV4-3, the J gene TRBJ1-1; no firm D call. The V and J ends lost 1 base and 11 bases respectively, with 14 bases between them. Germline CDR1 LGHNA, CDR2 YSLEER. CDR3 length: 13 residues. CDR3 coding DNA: TGCGCCAGCAGCCAAGGAAGGGCCGGCGCGGCTTTCTTT. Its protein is CASSQGRAGAAFF.